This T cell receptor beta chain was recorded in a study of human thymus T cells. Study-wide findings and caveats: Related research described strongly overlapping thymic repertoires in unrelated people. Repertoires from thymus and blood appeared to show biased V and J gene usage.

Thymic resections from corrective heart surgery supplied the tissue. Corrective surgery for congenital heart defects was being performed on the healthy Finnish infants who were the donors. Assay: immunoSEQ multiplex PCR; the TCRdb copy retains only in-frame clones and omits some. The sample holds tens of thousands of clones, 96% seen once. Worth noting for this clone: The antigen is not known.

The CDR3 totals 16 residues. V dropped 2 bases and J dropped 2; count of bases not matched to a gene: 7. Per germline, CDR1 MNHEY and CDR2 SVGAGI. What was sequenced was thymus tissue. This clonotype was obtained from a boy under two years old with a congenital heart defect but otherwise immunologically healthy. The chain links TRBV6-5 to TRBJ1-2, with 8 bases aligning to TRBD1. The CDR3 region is CASSYDPWTGNYGYTF. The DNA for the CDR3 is TGTGCCAGCAGTTACGACCCCTGGACAGGGAACTATGGCTACACCTTC.